A selection of T cell receptor beta chains follows, all from one sample in a study of T cell repertoires in ileal Crohn's disease. Produced via immunoSEQ multiplex PCR; TCRdb's table is partial and in-frame only. The sample consists of approximately 13,000 clones, around 79% of them appearing once. Sequenced material: ileal tissue. The receptor source for this set is an adult with Crohn's disease. CDR3s include the opening cysteine and the closing phenylalanine or tryptophan. A D gene is named only where the DNA matches it firmly. Clone size is stated in some rows and not others, as once, few, many or a class when expanded.

J gene | clone size | V gene | D gene | CDR3 protein | CDR3 DNA
TRBJ2-7 | - | TRBV6-5 | TRBD2 | CASSSGTSSGEQYF | TGTGCCAGCAGCTCCGGGACTAGCTCGGGCGAGCAGTACTTC
TRBJ1-1 | - | TRBV7-9 | TRBD1 | CASSVRGTGGTEAFF | TGTGCCAGCAGCGTACGTGGGACAGGGGGCACTGAAGCTTTCTTT
TRBJ1-2 | - | TRBV19 | - | CASSIDYPLGRPNYGYTF | TGTGCCAGTAGTATAGACTACCCCTTAGGCAGGCCGAACTATGGCTACACCTTC
TRBJ1-6 | - | TRBV27 | - | CASSLIPRGDSPLHF | TGTGCCAGCAGTTTAATCCCTCGGGGTGATTCACCCCTCCACTTT
TRBJ2-4 | - | TRBV6-4 | TRBD2 | CASSDSSGGAKNIQYF | TGTGCCAGCAGTGACTCTAGCGGGGGGGCCAAAAACATTCAGTACTTC
TRBJ2-1 | - | TRBV30 | TRBD2 | CAWSGIAGYEQFF | TGTGCCTGGAGTGGCATAGCGGGGTATGAGCAGTTCTTC
TRBJ2-1 | - | TRBV18 | TRBD1 | CASSRDRGRWNNEQFF | TGTGCCAGCTCACGGGACAGAGGAAGATGGAACAATGAGCAGTTCTTC
TRBJ2-5 | - | TRBV6-6 | - | CASTEQGIQETQYF | TGTGCCAGCACAGAACAGGGAATCCAAGAGACCCAGTACTTC
TRBJ2-1 | - | TRBV2 | - | CASRPGGNEQFF | TGTGCCAGCCGCCCAGGTGGGAATGAGCAGTTCTTC
TRBJ1-1 | - | TRBV23-1 | TRBD1 | CASSQWVRGDTEAFF | TGCGCCAGCAGTCAATGGGTCAGGGGGGACACTGAAGCTTTCTTT
TRBJ1-4 | - | TRBV5-1 | - | CASSSSGEGREKLFF | TGCGCCAGCAGCAGTTCAGGGGAGGGTCGGGAAAAACTGTTTTTT
TRBJ2-2 | - | TRBV5-1 | - | CASSLDRGGNTGELFF | TGCGCCAGCAGCTTGGACAGGGGGGGGAACACCGGGGAGCTGTTTTTT
TRBJ2-5 | - | TRBV4-2 | TRBD2 | CASSQGTSLQETQYF | TGTGCCAGCAGCCAGGGGACTAGCCTTCAGGAGACCCAGTACTTC
TRBJ1-4 | - | TRBV7-9 | - | CASSRQNEKLFF | TGTGCCAGCAGCCGACAGAATGAAAAACTGTTTTTT
TRBJ1-5 | - | TRBV9 | TRBD1 | CASSATGQGENSNQPQHF | TGTGCCAGCAGCGCAACGGGACAGGGGGAAAATAGCAATCAGCCCCAGCATTTT
TRBJ2-3 | - | TRBV2 | - | CASSEGQVTQYF | TGTGCCAGCAGTGAAGGGCAGGTTACGCAGTATTTT
TRBJ1-3 | - | TRBV28 | - | CASSSLAGSGNTIYF | TGTGCCAGCAGTTCCTTAGCGGGCTCTGGAAACACCATATATTTT
TRBJ2-5 | - | TRBV11-1 | TRBD1 | CASSFRTGGRETQYF | TGTGCCAGCAGCTTTAGGACAGGGGGCAGGGAGACCCAGTACTTC
TRBJ1-2 | few | TRBV18 | TRBD1 | CASSPDGAGGFGYTF | TGTGCCAGCTCACCGGACGGGGCAGGGGGCTTTGGCTACACCTTC
TRBJ1-2 | - | TRBV5-1 | TRBD1 | CASSLAATGNYGYTF | TGCGCCAGCAGCTTGGCCGCGACAGGGAATTATGGCTACACCTTC
TRBJ2-1 | - | TRBV6-5 | - | CASSYGQGRMQFF | TGTGCCAGCAGTTACGGGCAGGGTCGGATGCAGTTCTTC
TRBJ2-2 | - | TRBV5-6 | TRBD2 | CASSLNVRGAPTGELFF | TGTGCCAGCAGCTTGAATGTGCGGGGGGCCCCCACCGGGGAGCTGTTTTTT
TRBJ1-2 | once | TRBV7-8 | - | CASSLRDVSSGYGYTF | TGTGCCAGCAGCTTACGTGATGTGTCCAGTGGCTATGGCTACACCTTC
TRBJ1-2 | - | TRBV6-5 | TRBD1 | CASSYVGQGAFGYTF | TGTGCCAGCAGTTACGTGGGACAGGGGGCTTTTGGCTACACCTTC
TRBJ2-3 | - | TRBV27 | TRBD2 | CASSLLVSGGPSRQYF | TGTGCCAGTAGTCTCCTCGTTAGCGGGGGCCCTTCTAGGCAGTATTTT
TRBJ2-5 | - | TRBV5-1 | - | CASSRTYEETQYF | TGCGCCAGCAGCCGTACATACGAAGAGACCCAGTACTTC
TRBJ1-2 | - | TRBV7-2 | - | CASSLYTGQGYTF | TGTGCCAGCAGCTTATATACAGGTCAAGGCTACACCTTC
TRBJ2-7 | - | TRBV29-1 | - | CSVSETDEQYF | TGCAGCGTATCGGAAACAGACGAGCAGTACTTC
TRBJ2-7 | - | TRBV13 | - | CASSVSRNSYEQYF | TGTGCCAGCAGCGTGTCCAGGAACTCCTACGAGCAGTACTTC
TRBJ1-2 | few | TRBV11-3 | TRBD1 | CASRSSTGDYGYTF | TGTGCCAGCAGATCGAGCACAGGGGACTATGGCTACACCTTC
TRBJ1-6 | - | TRBV9 | TRBD1 | CASSVTPGTGRSPLHF | TGTGCCAGCAGCGTTACTCCCGGGACAGGGCGCTCACCCCTCCACTTT
TRBJ1-5 | - | TRBV5-6 | TRBD1 | CASSSYDRDNHPQHF | TGTGCCAGCAGCTCCTACGACAGGGATAATCATCCCCAGCATTTT
TRBJ2-3 | once | TRBV5-1 | - | CASSKGQGTDTQYF | TGCGCCAGCAGCAAGGGTCAGGGAACAGATACGCAGTATTTT
TRBJ2-7 | - | TRBV4-1 | TRBD2 | CASSHLSGAAYEQYF | TGCGCCAGCAGCCACCTCAGCGGGGCCGCCTACGAGCAGTACTTC
TRBJ1-1 | once | TRBV9 | - | CASSSHGGTEAFF | TGTGCCAGCAGCTCTCATGGAGGCACTGAAGCTTTCTTT
TRBJ2-5 | - | TRBV5-1 | - | CASSLGAQANQETQYF | TGCGCCAGCAGCTTGGGGGCACAGGCGAACCAAGAGACCCAGTACTTC
TRBJ2-1 | - | TRBV6-6 | TRBD2 | CASKRTSGGFNEQFF | TGTGCCAGCAAAAGGACTAGCGGGGGGTTCAATGAGCAGTTCTTC
TRBJ2-1 | - | TRBV6-1 | TRBD2 | CASSASTSGFYNEQFF | TGTGCCAGCAGTGCTTCGACTAGCGGGTTCTACAATGAGCAGTTCTTC
TRBJ2-1 | - | TRBV7-3 | TRBD2 | CASSLIAGERDEQFF | TGTGCCAGCAGCTTAATAGCGGGGGAGAGGGATGAGCAGTTCTTC
TRBJ1-1 | - | TRBV2 | - | CASSAGAGTEAFF | TGTGCCAGCAGTGCAGGGGCGGGCACTGAAGCTTTCTTT
TRBJ2-7 | - | TRBV29-1 | - | CSGWTGYEQYF | TGCAGCGGGTGGACTGGTTACGAGCAGTACTTC
TRBJ2-3 | - | TRBV5-8 | TRBD1 | CASSPGQGADTQYF | TGTGCCAGCAGCCCGGGACAGGGGGCAGATACGCAGTATTTT
TRBJ1-2 | - | TRBV9 | - | CASSVVQDLYGYTF | TGTGCCAGCAGCGTAGTTCAGGATCTCTATGGCTACACCTTC
TRBJ1-2 | - | TRBV7-2 | - | CASSLQGYGYTF | TGTGCCAGCAGCTTACAGGGGTATGGCTACACCTTC
TRBJ2-1 | few | TRBV19 | TRBD1 | CASSEGTGGVHNEQFF | TGTGCCAGTAGTGAAGGGACAGGGGGCGTCCACAATGAGCAGTTCTTC
TRBJ2-5 | - | TRBV5-5 | - | CASSLVSLRADQETQYF | TGTGCCAGCAGCTTGGTCTCATTGAGGGCTGACCAAGAGACCCAGTACTTC